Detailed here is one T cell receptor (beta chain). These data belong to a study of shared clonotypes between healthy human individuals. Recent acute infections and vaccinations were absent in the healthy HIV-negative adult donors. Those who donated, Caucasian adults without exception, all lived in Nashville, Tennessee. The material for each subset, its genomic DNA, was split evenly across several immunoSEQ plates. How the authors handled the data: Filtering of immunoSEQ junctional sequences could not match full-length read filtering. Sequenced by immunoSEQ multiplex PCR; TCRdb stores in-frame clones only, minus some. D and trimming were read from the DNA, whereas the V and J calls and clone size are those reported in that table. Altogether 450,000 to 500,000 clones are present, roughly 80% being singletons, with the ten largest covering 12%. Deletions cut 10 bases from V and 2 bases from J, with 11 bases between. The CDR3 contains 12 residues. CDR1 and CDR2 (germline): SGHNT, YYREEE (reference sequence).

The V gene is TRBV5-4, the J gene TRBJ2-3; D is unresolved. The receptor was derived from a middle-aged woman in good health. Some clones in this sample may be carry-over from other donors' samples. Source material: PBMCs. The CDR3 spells CAVGLVTDTQYF. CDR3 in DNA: TGTGCCGTCGGGTTGGTCACAGATACGCAGTATTTT. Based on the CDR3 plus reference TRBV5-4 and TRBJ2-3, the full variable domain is ETGVTQSPTHLIKTRGQQVTLRCSSQSGHNTVSWYQQALGQGPQFIFQYYREEENGRGNFPPRFSGLQFPNYSSELNVNALELDDSALYLCAVGLVTDTQYFGPGTRLTVL.